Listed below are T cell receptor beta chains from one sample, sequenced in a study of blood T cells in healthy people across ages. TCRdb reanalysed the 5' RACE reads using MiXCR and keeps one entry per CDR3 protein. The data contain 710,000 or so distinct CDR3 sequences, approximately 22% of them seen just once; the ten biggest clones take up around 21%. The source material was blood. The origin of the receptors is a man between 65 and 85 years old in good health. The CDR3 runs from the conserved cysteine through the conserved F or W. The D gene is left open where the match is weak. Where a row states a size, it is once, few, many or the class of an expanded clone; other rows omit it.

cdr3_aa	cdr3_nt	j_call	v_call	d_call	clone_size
CSARTGANNQPQHF	TGCAGTGCCCGGACAGGGGCGAACAATCAGCCCCAGCATTTT	TRBJ1-5	TRBV20-1	TRBD1	many
CSARPWTSGPPTQYF	TGCAGTGCTAGACCCTGGACTAGCGGCCCTCCTACGCAGTATTTT	TRBJ2-3	TRBV20-1	TRBD2	few
CASSKRFLEGWVVTEAFF	TGTGCCAGCAGCAAAAGGTTTCTAGAGGGTTGGGTGGTCACTGAAGCTTTCTTT	TRBJ1-1	TRBV21-1	.	.
CASSLARAGSGNTIYF	TGTGCCAGCAGCTTAGCCCGGGCGGGCTCTGGAAACACCATATATTTT	TRBJ1-3	TRBV7-2	.	.
CASSPGTSGMLDVKNIQYF	TGCGCCAGCAGCCCCGGGACTAGCGGTATGCTCGATGTCAAAAACATTCAGTACTTC	TRBJ2-4	TRBV4-3	TRBD2	.
CASSISTGNTEAFF	TGTGCCAGTAGTATCTCGACAGGGAACACTGAAGCTTTCTTT	TRBJ1-1	TRBV19	.	few
CASSLYRGNTIYF	TGTGCCAGCAGTTTATACAGAGGAAACACCATATATTTT	TRBJ1-3	TRBV12-3/TRBV12-4	.	.
CAIRKITGDEQFF	TGTGCCATCAGAAAAATTACTGGGGATGAGCAGTTCTTC	TRBJ2-1	TRBV10-3	.	.
CASSQRTSDNMGETQYF	TGTGCCAGCAGCCAACGAACTAGCGACAATATGGGAGAGACCCAGTACTTC	TRBJ2-5	TRBV3-1	TRBD2	.
CASSSGLGQVSYEQYF	TGCGCCAGCAGCTCCGGCCTCGGACAGGTCTCATACGAGCAGTACTTC	TRBJ2-7	TRBV5-1	TRBD1	few
CASSYVWSGSGELFF	TGTGCCAGCAGTTACGTCTGGTCAGGGTCCGGGGAGCTGTTTTTT	TRBJ2-2	TRBV6-5	.	.
CASSPGRYNYGYTF	TGTGCCAGCAGCCCGGGACGATATAACTATGGCTACACCTTC	TRBJ1-2	TRBV3-1	.	.
CSSPRTSHEQYF	TGCAGTTCTCCCCGGACTAGCCACGAGCAGTACTTC	TRBJ2-7	TRBV20-1	TRBD2	.